A single TCR beta chain is shown here with its context. Its specificity is unknown. This entry comes from a study of shared clonotypes between healthy human individuals. Across the whole study: Participating donors consisted of two women and a few men aged 18 to 49.

Germline V gene sequence: CDR1 SGHRS, CDR2 YFSETQ. Trimming pared 4 bases from V and 0 bases from J, leaving 13 bases between. The CDR3 runs 15 residues. Broader study findings: Sampling covered blood only; tissue repertoires likely differ. In having few donors, the study represented limited genetic and exposure-history diversity.

TCRdb's copy holds only in-frame clones and misses some; the assay was immunoSEQ multiplex PCR. This table has fewer than 550,000 clones, roughly 79% appearing once. The chain carries TRBV5-1 and TRBJ1-1; no clear D gene. The sequenced sample consisted of PBMCs. The sequence was obtained from a woman in her thirties or forties in good health. Some clones in this sample may be carry-over from other donors' samples. CDR3: CASSTRTELNTEAFF. The DNA of the CDR3 is TGCGCCAGCAGCACCCGGACGGAGCTGAACACTGAAGCTTTCTTT.